Listed below are T cell receptor beta chains from one sample, sequenced in a study of CD8+ T cells in alopecia areata. Libraries were prepared by immunoSEQ multiplex PCR; TCRdb keeps only in-frame clonotypes and omits some of them. The sample includes around 150,000 clones, approximately 56% of them seen just once. Sequenced material: CD8+ T cells sorted from blood. The source of these receptors is a human donor in good health. The CDR3 runs from the conserved cysteine through the conserved F or W. Fields, in order: V gene, D gene, J gene, clone size, CDR3 DNA, CDR3 protein. A D gene is named only where the DNA matches it firmly. The size field is filled for only some rows; it gives once, few, many or a size class.

TRBV7-8	-	TRBJ2-6	-	TGTGCCAGCAGCAGTACTGGGGCCAACGTCCTGACTTTC	CASSSTGANVLTF
TRBV27	TRBD2	TRBJ2-1	-	TGTGCCAGCAGTTCGCAGGGTGCGGGGGGTTACAATGAGCAGTTCTTC	CASSSQGAGGYNEQFF
TRBV27	TRBD1	TRBJ2-7	-	TGTGCCAGCAGTGTCGGGACAGGGTACTACGAGCAGTACTTC	CASSVGTGYYEQYF
TRBV30	-	TRBJ2-1	-	TGTGCCTGGAGTGTACTCGGTAATGAGCAGTTCTTC	CAWSVLGNEQFF
TRBV27	TRBD2	TRBJ2-3	-	TGTGCCAGCAGTTTATCGCTTCCGGGAGGGGAAACAGATACGCAGTATTTT	CASSLSLPGGETDTQYF
TRBV29-1	-	TRBJ1-2	-	TGCAGCGTTGAAGGCAGGGGAGGCTACACCTTC	CSVEGRGGYTF
TRBV4-1	-	TRBJ2-7	-	TGCGCCAGCAGCCAAGGGGGGGACTACGAGCAGTACTTC	CASSQGGDYEQYF
TRBV27	TRBD2	TRBJ2-3	few	TGTGCCAGCACCTCCGGACTAGCGGGAAGAGATACGCAGTATTTT	CASTSGLAGRDTQYF
TRBV6-5	-	TRBJ2-1	-	TGTGCCAGCGGGGACGGGGCAGTCCCCCAGTTCTTC	CASGDGAVPQFF
TRBV9	-	TRBJ2-7	-	TGTGCCAGTGGCAGGGCATCCGAGCAGTACTTC	CASGRASEQYF
TRBV11-2	TRBD1	TRBJ2-7	once	TGTGCCAGCAGCTGGGACAGGGCAGCCTTCGGGCAGTACTTC	CASSWDRAAFGQYF